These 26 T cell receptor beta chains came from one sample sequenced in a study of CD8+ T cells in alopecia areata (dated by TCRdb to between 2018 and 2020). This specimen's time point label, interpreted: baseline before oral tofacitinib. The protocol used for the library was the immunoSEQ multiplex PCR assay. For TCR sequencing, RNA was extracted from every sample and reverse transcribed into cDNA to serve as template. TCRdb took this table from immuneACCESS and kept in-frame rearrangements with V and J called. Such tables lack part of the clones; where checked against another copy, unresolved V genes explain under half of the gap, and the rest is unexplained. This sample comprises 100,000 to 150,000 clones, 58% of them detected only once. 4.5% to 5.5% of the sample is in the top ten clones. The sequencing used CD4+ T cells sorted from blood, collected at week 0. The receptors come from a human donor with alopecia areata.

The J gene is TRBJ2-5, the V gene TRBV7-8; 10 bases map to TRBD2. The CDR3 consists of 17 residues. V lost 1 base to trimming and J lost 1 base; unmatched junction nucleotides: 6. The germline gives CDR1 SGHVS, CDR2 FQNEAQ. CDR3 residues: CASSLVNSGRTQETQYF. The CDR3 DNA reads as TGTGCCAGCAGCTTAGTGAATAGCGGGAGGACCCAAGAGACCCAGTACTTC. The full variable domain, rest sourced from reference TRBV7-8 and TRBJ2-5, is GAGVSQSPRYKVAKRGQDVALRCDPISGHVSLFWYQQALGQGPEFLTYFQNEAQLDKSGLPSDRFFAERPEGSVSTLKIQRTQQEDSAVYLCASSLVNSGRTQETQYFGPGTRLLVL.

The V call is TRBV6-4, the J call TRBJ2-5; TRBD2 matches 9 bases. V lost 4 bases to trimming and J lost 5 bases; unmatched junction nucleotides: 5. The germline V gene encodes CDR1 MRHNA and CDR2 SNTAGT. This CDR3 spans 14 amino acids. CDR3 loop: CASSATGLAETQYF. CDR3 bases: TGTGCCAGCAGTGCCACCGGACTAGCGGAGACCCAGTACTTC.

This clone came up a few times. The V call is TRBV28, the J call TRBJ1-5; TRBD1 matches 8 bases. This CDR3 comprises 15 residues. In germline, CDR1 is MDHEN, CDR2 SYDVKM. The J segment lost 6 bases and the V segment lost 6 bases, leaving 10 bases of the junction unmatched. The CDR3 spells CASRTGQGLGQPQHF. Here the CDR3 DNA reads TGTGCCAGCAGAACAGGACAGGGCCTCGGTCAGCCCCAGCATTTT. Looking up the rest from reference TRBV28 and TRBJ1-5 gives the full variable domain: DVKVTQSSRYLVKRTGEKVFLECVQDMDHENMFWYRQDPGLGLRLIYFSYDVKMKEKGDIPEGYSVSREKKERFSLILESASTNQTSMYLCASRTGQGLGQPQHFGDGTRLSIL.

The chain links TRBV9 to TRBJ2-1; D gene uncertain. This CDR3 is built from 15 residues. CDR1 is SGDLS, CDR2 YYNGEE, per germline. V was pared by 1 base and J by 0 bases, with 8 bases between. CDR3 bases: TGTGCCAGCAGCGTAAGGACGGTCTCCTACAATGAGCAGTTCTTC. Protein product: CASSVRTVSYNEQFF.

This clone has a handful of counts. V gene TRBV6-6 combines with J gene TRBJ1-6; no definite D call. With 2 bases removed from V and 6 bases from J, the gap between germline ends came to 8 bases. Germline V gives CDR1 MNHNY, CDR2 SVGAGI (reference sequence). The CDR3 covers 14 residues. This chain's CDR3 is CASSYAGSNSPLHF. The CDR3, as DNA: TGTGCCAGCAGTTACGCGGGGAGTAATTCACCCCTCCACTTT.

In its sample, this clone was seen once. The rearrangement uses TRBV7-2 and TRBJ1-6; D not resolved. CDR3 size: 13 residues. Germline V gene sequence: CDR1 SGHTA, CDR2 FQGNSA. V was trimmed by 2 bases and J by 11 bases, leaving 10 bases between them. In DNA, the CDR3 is TGTGCCAGCAGCTTAAGTTTCTTGGCACCCCTCCACTTT. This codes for CASSLSFLAPLHF.

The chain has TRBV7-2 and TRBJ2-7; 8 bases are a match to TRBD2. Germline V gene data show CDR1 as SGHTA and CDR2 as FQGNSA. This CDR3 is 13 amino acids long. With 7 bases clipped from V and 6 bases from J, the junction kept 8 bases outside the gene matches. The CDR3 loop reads CASTEVGGGEQYF. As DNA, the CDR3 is TGTGCCAGCACCGAAGTCGGGGGGGGCGAGCAGTACTTC.

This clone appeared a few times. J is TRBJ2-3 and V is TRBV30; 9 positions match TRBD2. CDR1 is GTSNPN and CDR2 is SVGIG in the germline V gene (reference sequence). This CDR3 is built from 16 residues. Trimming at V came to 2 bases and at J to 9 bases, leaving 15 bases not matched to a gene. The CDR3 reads CAWSPWGSGRRRTQYF. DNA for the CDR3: TGTGCCTGGAGTCCCTGGGGTAGCGGGAGAAGGAGGACGCAGTATTTT. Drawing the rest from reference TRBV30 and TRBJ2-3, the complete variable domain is SQTIHQWPATLVQPVGSPLSLECTVEGTSNPNLYWYRQAAGRGLQLLFYSVGIGQISSEVPQNLSASRPQDRQFILSSKKLLLSDSGFYLCAWSPWGSGRRRTQYFGPGTRLTVL.

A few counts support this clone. The CDR3 reads CASSERGGYYNEQFF. The CDR3 bases are TGTGCCAGCAGTGAACGGGGGGGATACTACAATGAGCAGTTCTTC. This chain links TRBV2 with TRBJ2-1; TRBD2 aligns across 8 bases. The CDR3 has 15 amino acids. The germline V gene has CDR1 SNHLY and CDR2 FYNNEI. V gave up 2 bases and J gave up 3 bases; unmatched junction bases: 3.

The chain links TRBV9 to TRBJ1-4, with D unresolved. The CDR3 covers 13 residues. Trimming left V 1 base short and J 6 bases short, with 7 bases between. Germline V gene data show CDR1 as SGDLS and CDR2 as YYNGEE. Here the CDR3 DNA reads TGTGCCAGCAGCGTAATGCCGGATGAAAAACTGTTTTTT. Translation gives CASSVMPDEKLFF.

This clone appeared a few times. CDR3 nucleotide sequence: TGTGCCAGCAGCCACCGGACAGGGGCGGAAGACATTCAGTACTTC. It encodes CASSHRTGAEDIQYF. The chain links TRBV5-4 to TRBJ2-4; TRBD1 agrees at 9 bases. Unmatched junction bases numbered 10, after V lost 4 bases and J lost 8 bases. CDR1 and CDR2 (germline): SGHNT, YYREEE (reference sequence). The CDR3 contains 15 residues.

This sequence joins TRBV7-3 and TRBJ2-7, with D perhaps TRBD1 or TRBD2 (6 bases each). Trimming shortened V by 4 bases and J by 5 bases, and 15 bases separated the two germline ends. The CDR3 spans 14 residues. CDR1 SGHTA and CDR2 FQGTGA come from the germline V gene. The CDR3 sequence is CASSSQGGLDEQYF. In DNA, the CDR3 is TGTGCCAGCAGCTCCCAAGGGGGACTTGACGAGCAGTACTTC. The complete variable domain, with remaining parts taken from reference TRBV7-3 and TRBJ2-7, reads GAGVSQTPSNKVTEKGKYVELRCDPISGHTALYWYRQSLGQGPEFLIYFQGTGAADDSGLPNDRFFAVRPEGSVSTLKIQRTERGDSAVYLCASSSQGGLDEQYFGPGTRLTVT.

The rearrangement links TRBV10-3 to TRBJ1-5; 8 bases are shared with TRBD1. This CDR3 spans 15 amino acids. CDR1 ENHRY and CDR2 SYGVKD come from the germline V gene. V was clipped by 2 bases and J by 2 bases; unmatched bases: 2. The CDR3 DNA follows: TGTGCCATCAGTGAGGGACAGGGCGGCAATCAGCCCCAGCATTTT. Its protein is CAISEGQGGNQPQHF.

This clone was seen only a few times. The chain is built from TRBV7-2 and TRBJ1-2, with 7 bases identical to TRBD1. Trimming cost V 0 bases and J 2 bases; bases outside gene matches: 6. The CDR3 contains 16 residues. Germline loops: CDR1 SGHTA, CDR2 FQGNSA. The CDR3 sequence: CASSLARGGGNYGYTF. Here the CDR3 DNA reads TGTGCCAGCAGCTTAGCCCGAGGGGGCGGCAACTATGGCTACACCTTC.

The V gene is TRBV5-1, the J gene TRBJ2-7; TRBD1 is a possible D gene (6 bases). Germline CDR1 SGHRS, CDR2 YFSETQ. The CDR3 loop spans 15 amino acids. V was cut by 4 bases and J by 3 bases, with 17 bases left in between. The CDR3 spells CASSVLGAGLYEQYF. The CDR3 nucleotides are TGCGCCAGCAGCGTCCTGGGGGCTGGTCTCTACGAGCAGTACTTC.

The CDR3 loop is CASRPQKWTGEGYGYTF. The CDR3 coding sequence is TGTGCCAGCAGACCCCAAAAGTGGACAGGGGAGGGCTATGGCTACACCTTC. V is TRBV25-1 and J is TRBJ1-2; 9 bases are shared with TRBD1. The CDR3 has 17 residues. The V segment lost 6 bases and the J segment 4 bases; nucleotides outside the gene matches: 15. Germline CDR1 reads MGHDK; CDR2 reads SYGVNS.

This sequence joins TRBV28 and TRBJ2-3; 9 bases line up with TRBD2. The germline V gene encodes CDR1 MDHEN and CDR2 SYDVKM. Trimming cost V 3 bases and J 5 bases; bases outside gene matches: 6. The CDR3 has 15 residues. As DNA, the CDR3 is TGTGCCAGCAGTTTTAGCGGGAGTGGAGTAGATACGCAGTATTTT. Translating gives CASSFSGSGVDTQYF.

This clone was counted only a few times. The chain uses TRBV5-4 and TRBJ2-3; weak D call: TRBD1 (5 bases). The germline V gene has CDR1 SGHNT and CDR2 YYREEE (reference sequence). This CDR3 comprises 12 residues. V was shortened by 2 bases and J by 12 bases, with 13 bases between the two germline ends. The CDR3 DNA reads TGTGCCAGCAGCTTAGGACAACGGCTCCAGTATTTT. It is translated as CASSLGQRLQYF.

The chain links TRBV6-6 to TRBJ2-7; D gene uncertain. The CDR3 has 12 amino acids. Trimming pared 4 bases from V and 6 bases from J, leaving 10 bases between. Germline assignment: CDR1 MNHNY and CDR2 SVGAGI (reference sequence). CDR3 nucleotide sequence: TGTGCCAGCAGTTCTTCCCCTGGCGAGCAGTACTTC. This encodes CASSSSPGEQYF.

The CDR3 region is CASSFADNEQFF. DNA of the CDR3: TGTGCCAGCAGCTTCGCGGACAATGAGCAGTTCTTC. This rearrangement joins TRBV7-9 to TRBJ2-1; no reliable D call. Per germline, CDR1 SEHNR and CDR2 FQNEAQ (reference sequence). The length of the CDR3 is 12 residues. V was pared by 3 bases and J by 5 bases, with 5 bases between.

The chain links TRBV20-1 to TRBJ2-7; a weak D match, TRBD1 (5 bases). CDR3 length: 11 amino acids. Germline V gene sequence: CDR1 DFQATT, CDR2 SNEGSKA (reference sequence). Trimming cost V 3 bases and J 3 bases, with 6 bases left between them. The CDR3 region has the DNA TGCAGTGCTAGTGACAGCTACGAGCAGTACTTC. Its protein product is CSASDSYEQYF.

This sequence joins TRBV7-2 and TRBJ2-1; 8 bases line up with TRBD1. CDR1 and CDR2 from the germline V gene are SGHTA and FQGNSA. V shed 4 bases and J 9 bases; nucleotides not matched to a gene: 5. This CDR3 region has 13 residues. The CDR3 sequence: CASSSRTGSEQFF. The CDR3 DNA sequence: TGTGCCAGCAGCTCCCGGACAGGGAGTGAGCAGTTCTTC.

The CDR3 bases are TGCGCCAGCAGCCTAAGCACAGGGTACACTGAAGCTTTCTTT. Its translation: CASSLSTGYTEAFF. The chain employs TRBV4-1 and TRBJ1-1, with TRBD1 as a possible D gene (6 bases). Germline V gene sequence: CDR1 MGHRA, CDR2 YSYEKL. This CDR3 has 14 amino acids. Trimming removed 4 bases from V and 3 bases from J, with 12 bases in between.

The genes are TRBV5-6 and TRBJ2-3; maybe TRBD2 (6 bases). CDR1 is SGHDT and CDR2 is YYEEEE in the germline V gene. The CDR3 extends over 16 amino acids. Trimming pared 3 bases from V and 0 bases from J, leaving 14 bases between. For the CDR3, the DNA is TGTGCCAGCAGCTCGGGACTTACCAGTAGCACAGATACGCAGTATTTT. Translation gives CASSSGLTSSTDTQYF.

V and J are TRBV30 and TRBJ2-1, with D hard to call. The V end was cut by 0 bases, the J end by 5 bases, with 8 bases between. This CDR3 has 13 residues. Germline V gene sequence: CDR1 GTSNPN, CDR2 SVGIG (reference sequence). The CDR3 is CAWSVLAHNEQFF. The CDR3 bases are TGTGCCTGGAGTGTATTGGCCCACAATGAGCAGTTCTTC.

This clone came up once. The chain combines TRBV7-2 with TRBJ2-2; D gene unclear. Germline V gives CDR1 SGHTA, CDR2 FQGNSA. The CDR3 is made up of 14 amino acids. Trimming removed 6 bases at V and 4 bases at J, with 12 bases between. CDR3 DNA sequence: TGTGCCAGCAGACAAAGTCAGGCCACCGGGGAGCTGTTTTTT. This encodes CASRQSQATGELFF.